Given below is one T cell receptor beta chain in context. This entry comes from a study of blood T cell repertoires in COVID-19. Per the authors' pipeline: Reference gene primer amplification in the assay estimated nucleated cell counts. This table comes from immunoSEQ multiplex PCR, and its TCRdb copy is limited to in-frame clones, with some not included. V and J calls plus clone size are reproduced from that table; the DNA served to infer D and trimming. Among 130,000 or so clones listed, 70% to 90% were seen once. The CDR3 spans 16 residues. From germline, CDR1 is SGHTS and CDR2 YDEGEE. The V end lost 1 base, the J end lost 0 bases, and 11 bases lay between the germline ends.

V is TRBV5-8 and J is TRBJ2-1; D is unresolved. The receptor was derived from a woman aged 60-75 years with acute or convalescent COVID-19. Material: peripheral blood. The CDR3 nucleotides are TGTGCCAGCAGCTTGATGGGCATGAGCTCCTACAATGAGCAGTTCTTC. Its protein product is CASSLMGMSSYNEQFF.